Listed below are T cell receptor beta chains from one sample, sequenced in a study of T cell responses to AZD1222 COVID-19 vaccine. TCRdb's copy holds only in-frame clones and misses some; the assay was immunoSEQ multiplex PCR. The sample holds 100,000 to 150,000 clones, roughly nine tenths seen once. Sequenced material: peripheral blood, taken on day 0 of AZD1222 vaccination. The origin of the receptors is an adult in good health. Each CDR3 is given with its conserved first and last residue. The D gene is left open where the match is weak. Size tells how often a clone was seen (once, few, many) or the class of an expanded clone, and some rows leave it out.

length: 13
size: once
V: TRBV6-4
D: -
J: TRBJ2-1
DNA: TGTGCCAGCACAGGGGGGGAATACAATGAGCAGTTCTTC
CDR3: CASTGGEYNEQFF

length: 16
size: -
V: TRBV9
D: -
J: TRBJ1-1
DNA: TGTGCCAGCAGCGTCCAGGCCACACTAATGAACACTGAAGCTTTCTTT
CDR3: CASSVQATLMNTEAFF

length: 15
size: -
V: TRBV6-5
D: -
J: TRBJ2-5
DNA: TGTGCCAGCAGCGATTCTACCTGGGACGAGGAGACCCAGTACTTC
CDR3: CASSDSTWDEETQYF

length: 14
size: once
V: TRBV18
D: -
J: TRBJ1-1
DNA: TGTGCCAGCTCTATAGGGGCTGGTATCACTGAAGCTTTCTTT
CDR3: CASSIGAGITEAFF

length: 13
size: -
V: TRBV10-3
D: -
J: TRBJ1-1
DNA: TGTGCCACCCGCCGGGGGTCGAACACTGAAGCTTTCTTT
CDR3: CATRRGSNTEAFF

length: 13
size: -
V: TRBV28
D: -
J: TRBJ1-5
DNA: TGTGCCAGCAGTTTTGGTGGGGGGCAGCCCCAGCATTTT
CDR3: CASSFGGGQPQHF

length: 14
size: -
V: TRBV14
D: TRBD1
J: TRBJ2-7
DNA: TGTGCCAGCAGCCCCTGGGACAGGACCTACGAGCAGTACTTC
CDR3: CASSPWDRTYEQYF

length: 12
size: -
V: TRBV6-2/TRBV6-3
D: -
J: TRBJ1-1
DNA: TGTGCCAGCAGTTCCCGACGGATTGAAGCTTTCTTT
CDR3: CASSSRRIEAFF

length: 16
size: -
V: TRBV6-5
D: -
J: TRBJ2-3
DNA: TGTGCCAGCAGTTACTATGGACAGCCCAGCACAGATACGCAGTATTTT
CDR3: CASSYYGQPSTDTQYF

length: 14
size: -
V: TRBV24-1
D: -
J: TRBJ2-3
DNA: TGTGCCACCAGTGATAGAACTTACACAGATACGCAGTATTTT
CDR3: CATSDRTYTDTQYF

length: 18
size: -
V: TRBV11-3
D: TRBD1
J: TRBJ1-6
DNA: TGTGCCAGCAGCTTCGAACAGGGGGGAAGCTCCTATAATTCACCCCTCCACTTT
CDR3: CASSFEQGGSSYNSPLHF

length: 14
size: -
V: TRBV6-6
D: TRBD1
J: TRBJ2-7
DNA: TGTGCCAGCAGTTACTCGGACAGGGGGCGCGAGCAGTACTTC
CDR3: CASSYSDRGREQYF

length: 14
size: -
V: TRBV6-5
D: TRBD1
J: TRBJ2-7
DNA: TGTGCCAGCAGAAACAGGGGGAGCTCCTACGAGCAGTACTTC
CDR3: CASRNRGSSYEQYF

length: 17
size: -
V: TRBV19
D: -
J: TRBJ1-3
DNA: TGTGCCAGTAGTAGCCCGACGGAAAATTACTCTGGAAACACCATATATTTT
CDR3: CASSSPTENYSGNTIYF

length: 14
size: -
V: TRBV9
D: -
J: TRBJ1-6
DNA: TGTGCCAGCAGCGTAGATCGGGGGGATTCACCCCTCCACTTT
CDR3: CASSVDRGDSPLHF

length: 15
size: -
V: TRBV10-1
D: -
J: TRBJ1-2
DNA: TGCGCCAGCAGTGAGTCCAGTCGGTACCTCTATGGCTACACCTTC
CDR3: CASSESSRYLYGYTF

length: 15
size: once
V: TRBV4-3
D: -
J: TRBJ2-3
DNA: TGCGCCAGCAGCCAATTGACAGCTCCCAAAGATACGCAGTATTTT
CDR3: CASSQLTAPKDTQYF

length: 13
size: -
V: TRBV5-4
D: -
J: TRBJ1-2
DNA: TGTGCCAGCAGCTTTTCTGGGAACTATGGCTACACCTTC
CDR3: CASSFSGNYGYTF

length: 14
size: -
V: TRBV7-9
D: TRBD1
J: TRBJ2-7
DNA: TGTGCCAGCAGCTCTTACAGGGGGCCAGGGGAGCAGTACTTC
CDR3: CASSSYRGPGEQYF

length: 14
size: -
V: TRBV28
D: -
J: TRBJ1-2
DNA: TGTGCCAGCAGTTTACCCGGAACCGGATATGGCTACACCTTC
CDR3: CASSLPGTGYGYTF

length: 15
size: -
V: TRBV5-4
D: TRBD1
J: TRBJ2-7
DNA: TGTGCCAGCAGCCCTCCGGACAGGGACCCTTACGAGCAGTACTTC
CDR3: CASSPPDRDPYEQYF

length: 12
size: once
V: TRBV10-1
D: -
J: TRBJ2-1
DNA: TGCGCCAGCAGAGAGGAACCAAATGAGCAGTTCTTC
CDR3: CASREEPNEQFF

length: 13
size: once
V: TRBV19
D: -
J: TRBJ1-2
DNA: TGTGCCAGTAGTTGGTCTTTGAACTATGGCTACACCTTC
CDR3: CASSWSLNYGYTF

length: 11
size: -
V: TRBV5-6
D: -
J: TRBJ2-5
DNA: TGTGCCAGCAGCTACGGGGAGACCCAGTACTTC
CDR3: CASSYGETQYF

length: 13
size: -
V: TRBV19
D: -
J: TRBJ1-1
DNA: TGTGCCAGTAGCCTAGGGCATAACACTGAAGCTTTCTTT
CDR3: CASSLGHNTEAFF

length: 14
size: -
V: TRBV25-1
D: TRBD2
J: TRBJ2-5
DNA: TGTGCCACTACCCCCGCGGGGGTACAAGAGACCCAGTACTTC
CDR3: CATTPAGVQETQYF

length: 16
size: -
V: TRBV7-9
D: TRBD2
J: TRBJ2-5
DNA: TGTGCCAGCAGCTTAGTAGGTAGCGGGAGCAGAGAGACCCAGTACTTC
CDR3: CASSLVGSGSRETQYF

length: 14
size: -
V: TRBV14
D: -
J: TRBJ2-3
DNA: TGTGCCAGCAGCCGCCTCGGGGTCACAGATACGCAGTATTTT
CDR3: CASSRLGVTDTQYF

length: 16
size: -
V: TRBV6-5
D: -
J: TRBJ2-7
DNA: TGTGCCAGCAGTTACGGGAAATTTCGGGGCACTAACGAGCAGTACTTC
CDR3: CASSYGKFRGTNEQYF

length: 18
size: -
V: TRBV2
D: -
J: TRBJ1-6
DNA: TGTGCCAGCAGTGTCGAGCTCTGGATAGGTTTCAGTAATTCACCCCTCCACTTT
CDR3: CASSVELWIGFSNSPLHF

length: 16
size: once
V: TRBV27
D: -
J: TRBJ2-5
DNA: TGTGCCAGCAGTTCGACCCCACACGCGAACCAAGAGACCCAGTACTTC
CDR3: CASSSTPHANQETQYF

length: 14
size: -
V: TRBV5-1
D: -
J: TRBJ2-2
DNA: TGCGCCAGCAGCTTAGCACTAGACACCGGGGAGCTGTTTTTT
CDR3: CASSLALDTGELFF

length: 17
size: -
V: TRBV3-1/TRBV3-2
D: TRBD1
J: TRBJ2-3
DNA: TGTGCCAGCAGCCAAGAGAGGGGGCGGAATTGGGAAGATACGCAGTATTTT
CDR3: CASSQERGRNWEDTQYF

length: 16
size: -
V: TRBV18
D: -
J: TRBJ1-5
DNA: TGTGCCAGCTCACTCCTCGGGACAATTAGCAATCAGCCCCAGCATTTT
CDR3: CASSLLGTISNQPQHF

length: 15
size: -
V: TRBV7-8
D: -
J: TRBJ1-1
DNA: TGTGCCAGCAGCTTATCGTCCTTACGGCCCACTGAAGCTTTCTTT
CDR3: CASSLSSLRPTEAFF

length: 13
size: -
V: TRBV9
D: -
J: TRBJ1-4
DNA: TGTGCCAGCAGCCTGGGGGAGCGCGAAAAACTGTTTTTT
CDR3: CASSLGEREKLFF

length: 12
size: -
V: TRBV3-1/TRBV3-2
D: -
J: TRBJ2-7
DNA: TGTGCCAGCAGCCAGACTATCTACGAGCAGTACTTC
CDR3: CASSQTIYEQYF

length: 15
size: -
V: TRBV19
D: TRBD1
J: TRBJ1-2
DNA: TGTGCCAGTAGTATAGGGAAGGGACAGAGCTATGGCTACACCTTC
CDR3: CASSIGKGQSYGYTF

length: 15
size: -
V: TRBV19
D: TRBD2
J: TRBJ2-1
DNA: TGTGCCAGTAGTATCACTAGCGGCATTTACAATGAGCAGTTCTTC
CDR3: CASSITSGIYNEQFF

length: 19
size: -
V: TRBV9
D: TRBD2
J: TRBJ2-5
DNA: TGTGCCAGCAGCGTAGCTACCGGGACTAGCGGAAACATACAAGAGACCCAGTACTTC
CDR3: CASSVATGTSGNIQETQYF

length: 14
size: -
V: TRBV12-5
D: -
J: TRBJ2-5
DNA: TGTGCTAGTGCCCTGAGAGCGGAACAAGAGACCCAGTACTTC
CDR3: CASALRAEQETQYF